This T cell receptor beta chain comes out of a study of graft-versus-host responses after intestinal transplantation. On the study more broadly: Induction using anti-thymocyte globulin, followed by tacrolimus and steroids for two to three years, was given to all recipients. The study, taken as a whole, reports: Recipient marrow contained GvH clones, some of which appeared first in ileum or blood.

Assay: immunoSEQ multiplex PCR; the TCRdb copy retains only in-frame clones and omits some. In the table there are tens of thousands of clones, 91% of which are singletons. A remark on this clone: Its antigen remains unknown.

The trim removed 3 bases at V and 5 bases at J, leaving 7 bases unmatched. Germline V gene data show CDR1 as KGHSH and CDR2 as LQKENI. The CDR3 loop spans 14 amino acids. This receptor was identified in a human donor who received an intestinal transplant. The source material was unstimulated CD4+ T cells sorted from spleen or lymph node cells, sampled before intestinal transplant. The J gene is TRBJ2-7, the V gene TRBV18; 7 nucleotides match TRBD2. CDR3 region: CASSPRTSSDEQYF. In DNA form, the CDR3 reads TGTGCCAGCTCACCGCGGACTAGTAGCGACGAGCAGTACTTC. Variable domain in full (rest from reference TRBV18 and TRBJ2-7): NAGVMQNPRHLVRRRGQEARLRCSPMKGHSHVYWYRQLPEEGLKFMVYLQKENIIDESGMPKERFSAEFPKEGPSILRIQQVVRGDSAAYFCASSPRTSSDEQYFGPGTRLTVT.